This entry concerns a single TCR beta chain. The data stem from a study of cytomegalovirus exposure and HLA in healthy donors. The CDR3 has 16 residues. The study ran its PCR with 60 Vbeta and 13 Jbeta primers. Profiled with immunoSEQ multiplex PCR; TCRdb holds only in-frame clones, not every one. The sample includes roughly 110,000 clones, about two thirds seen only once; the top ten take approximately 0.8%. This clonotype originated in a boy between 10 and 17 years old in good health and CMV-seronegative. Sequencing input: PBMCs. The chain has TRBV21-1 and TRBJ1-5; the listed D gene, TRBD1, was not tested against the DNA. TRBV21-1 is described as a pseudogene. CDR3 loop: CASTPLPRDTNQPQHF. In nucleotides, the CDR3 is TGTGCCAGCACCCCTTTGCCCCGGGACACAAATCAGCCCCAGCATTTT.